The 29 T cell receptor beta chains given below trace back to one sample, sequenced in a study of OX40 agonist ivuxolimab in advanced cancers. TCRdb's table, derived via immunoSEQ multiplex PCR, lists solely in-frame clones and lacks some. This table has tens of thousands of clones, roughly 88% appearing once. This specimen consisted of CD4+ or CD8+ T cells sorted from blood, obtained in a trial of the OX40 agonist ivuxolimab. The receptor set was obtained from an adult with an advanced solid tumor such as melanoma, head and neck, liver or kidney cancer.

J is TRBJ2-1 and V is TRBV6-5; 10 bases are shared with TRBD1. Unmatched junction bases numbered 8, after V lost 5 bases and J lost 7 bases. Germline V lookup: CDR1 MNHEY, CDR2 SVGAGI. The CDR3 covers 15 residues. The CDR3 loop reads CASSTRGQGTNEQFF. In nucleotides, the CDR3 is TGTGCCAGCAGTACCCGGGGACAGGGGACGAATGAGCAGTTCTTC.

The chain is built from TRBV6-4 and TRBJ1-6; D remains ambiguous. CDR3 size: 15 residues. CDR1 and CDR2 from the germline V gene are MRHNA and SNTAGT. The ends were cut back, 3 bases at V and 6 bases at J, with 12 bases in the middle. Here the CDR3 DNA reads TGTGCCAGCAGTGAGAGCATGGACGCTAATTCACCCCTCCACTTT. Amino acids: CASSESMDANSPLHF.

The V gene is TRBV30, the J gene TRBJ1-6; the D is unclear. V shed 3 bases and J shed 6 bases, with 9 bases lying between them. The CDR3 runs 13 residues. Germline lookup yields CDR1 GTSNPN and CDR2 SVGIG (reference sequence). The CDR3, as DNA: TGTGCCTGGAGCACGGGGTTTAATTCACCCCTCCACTTT. It codes for CAWSTGFNSPLHF.

The rearrangement uses TRBV7-9 and TRBJ2-7; TRBD1 agrees at 9 bases. The V gene end was trimmed by 1 base and the J gene end by 6 bases; junction bases not matched to a gene: 7. Germline V gives CDR1 SEHNR, CDR2 FQNEAQ (reference sequence). CDR3 size: 15 residues. The CDR3 sequence: CASSLDGTGSGEQYF. The CDR3 DNA is TGTGCCAGCAGCTTAGATGGGACAGGGTCGGGCGAGCAGTACTTC. Full variable domain (missing parts from reference TRBV7-9 and TRBJ2-7): DTGVSQNPRHKITKRGQNVTFRCDPISEHNRLYWYRQTLGQGPEFLTYFQNEAQLEKSRLLSDRFSAERPKGSFSTLEIQRTEQGDSAMYLCASSLDGTGSGEQYFGPGTRLTVT.

This clone showed up just a few times. The gene calls are TRBV2 and TRBJ2-5; 7 bases are a match to TRBD2. The CDR3 has 14 amino acids. Germline trimming cut 0 bases from V and 5 bases from J; bases unmatched to any gene: 3. The germline CDR1 and CDR2 sequences are SNHLY and FYNNEI. The CDR3 DNA sequence: TGTGCCAGCAGTGAAGCTGCGGGGGAGGAGACCCAGTACTTC. Translation: CASSEAAGEETQYF. Full variable domain (missing parts from reference TRBV2 and TRBJ2-5): EPEVTQTPSHQVTQMGQEVILRCVPISNHLYFYWYRQILGQKVEFLVSFYNNEISEKSEIFDDQFSVERPDGSNFTLKIRSTKLEDSAMYFCASSEAAGEETQYFGPGTRLLVL.

J is TRBJ1-6 and V is TRBV5-1, with TRBD1 matching 8 bases. J gave up 7 bases and V 3 bases, and 6 bases lay outside the gene matches. Germline CDR1 is SGHRS and CDR2 is YFSETQ. The CDR3 loop spans 15 amino acids. The CDR3 bases are TGCGCCAGCAGCTCAACAGGGGGTGCGAATTCACCCCTCCACTTT. Residues: CASSSTGGANSPLHF.

This clone showed up just a few times. V gene TRBV4-1 combines with J gene TRBJ2-7; weak D call: TRBD1 (6 bases). Looked up from germline, CDR1 is MGHRA and CDR2 is YSYEKL. This CDR3 contains 14 residues. V was trimmed by 5 bases and J by 2 bases, leaving 13 bases between them. The CDR3 DNA follows: TGCGCCAGCAGCGTCGACAGGACGACCTACGAGCAGTACTTC. This gives the protein CASSVDRTTYEQYF.

The chain employs TRBV9 and TRBJ2-2; D could derive from TRBD1 or TRBD2 (6 bases each). The germline CDR1 and CDR2 sequences are SGDLS and YYNGEE. Deletions cut 4 bases from V and 4 bases from J, with 14 bases between. The length of the CDR3 is 15 residues. CDR3 DNA: TGTGCCAGCAGCCCCGAGGGGGGTTCCACCGGGGAGCTGTTTTTT. Translation: CASSPEGGSTGELFF.

V usage is TRBV7-2 and J usage is TRBJ1-5, with D unclear. The germline V and J ends were trimmed by 2 bases and 5 bases, with 7 bases remaining between them. Germline values: CDR1 SGHTA, CDR2 FQGNSA. This CDR3 comprises 13 residues. CDR3 nucleotides: TGTGCCAGCAGCTTAAGGAAGGATCAGCCCCAGCATTTT. This codes for CASSLRKDQPQHF. The entire variable domain, with the rest obtained from reference TRBV7-2 and TRBJ1-5, is as follows: GAGVSQSPSNKVTEKGKDVELRCDPISGHTALYWYRQSLGQGLEFLIYFQGNSAPDKSGLPSDRFSAERTGGSVSTLTIQRTQQEDSAVYLCASSLRKDQPQHFGDGTRLSIL.

This CDR3 reads CASSFEHSGANVLTF. CDR3 DNA: TGTGCCAGCAGTTTTGAACACTCTGGGGCCAACGTCCTGACTTTC. The rearrangement uses TRBV28 and TRBJ2-6; D gene ambiguous. The CDR3 extends over 15 amino acids. Germline values: CDR1 MDHEN, CDR2 SYDVKM. V lost 3 bases and J lost 0, with 6 bases in between.

The chain employs TRBV2 and TRBJ2-1; possibly TRBD2 for D (7 bases). CDR3 length: 16 amino acids. Germline CDR1 SNHLY, CDR2 FYNNEI. Trimming cost V 2 bases and J 8 bases, with 19 bases left between them. The CDR3 is CASSELDSAGADEQFF. CDR3 sequence (DNA): TGTGCCAGCAGTGAACTGGACAGCGCGGGGGCGGATGAGCAGTTCTTC.

The chain couples TRBV6-5 to TRBJ2-1, with a weak D call TRBD2 (6 bases). Germline V CDR1 and CDR2: MNHEY, SVGAGI. V was clipped by 2 bases and J by 15 bases, with 14 bases between them. CDR3 length equals 12 residues. CDR3 sequence (DNA): TGTGCCAGCAGTTACGCTGGCGGGGCTCGGTTCTTC. This codes for CASSYAGGARFF.

The V and J genes are TRBV2 and TRBJ2-1; D unclear. The germline V gene has CDR1 SNHLY and CDR2 FYNNEI. V dropped 3 bases and J dropped 0 bases, with 9 bases sitting between them. This CDR3 contains 15 residues. CDR3 residues: CASSDGFSSYNEQFF. As DNA, the CDR3 is TGTGCCAGCAGTGATGGGTTCAGCTCCTACAATGAGCAGTTCTTC.

In this sample, this clone turned up once. This chain links TRBV18 with TRBJ1-3; the D is unclear. V lost 7 bases and J lost 0, with 7 bases in between. The CDR3 totals 13 residues. Germline loops: CDR1 KGHSH, CDR2 LQKENI. Written as DNA, the CDR3 is TGTGCCAGCTTACAGAGCTCTGGAAACACCATATATTTT. Amino acid sequence: CASLQSSGNTIYF.

The chain carries TRBV9 and TRBJ1-4, with D maybe TRBD1 (5 bases). The V gene lost 0 bases and the J gene lost 1 base, with 10 bases spanning the gap. The CDR3 extends over 16 amino acids. Germline CDR1 SGDLS, CDR2 YYNGEE. The CDR3 DNA reads as TGTGCCAGCAGCGTAGGGGACCGAAAAACTAATGAAAAACTGTTTTTT. It specifies CASSVGDRKTNEKLFF.

The gene calls are TRBV6-5 and TRBJ2-7; 7 bases line up with TRBD1. Per the germline V gene, CDR1 is MNHEY and CDR2 is SVGAGI. V dropped 5 bases and J dropped 1; count of bases not matched to a gene: 8. This CDR3 is 15 amino acids long. In DNA form, the CDR3 reads TGTGCCAGCAGTCGTATTCGGGACAGATCCTACGAGCAGTACTTC. Its protein product is CASSRIRDRSYEQYF.

J is TRBJ1-6 and V is TRBV12-5; 8 nucleotides align to TRBD1. CDR1 LGHNT and CDR2 FRNRAP come from the germline V gene. CDR3 length equals 14 residues. V gave up 6 bases and J gave up 6 bases; unmatched junction bases: 4. This CDR3 reads CASGGQGSNSPLHF. The CDR3 DNA sequence: TGTGCTAGTGGCGGACAGGGCTCTAATTCACCCCTCCACTTT.

The CDR3 here is CASSLSGRNQPQHF. The CDR3, as DNA: TGTGCCAGCAGTTTATCAGGGAGAAATCAGCCCCAGCATTTT. The chain recombines TRBV28 with TRBJ1-5; D is perhaps TRBD1 (5 bases). CDR3 length: 14 residues. CDR1 and CDR2 (germline): MDHEN, SYDVKM. Trimming took 1 base from V and 4 from J, leaving 8 bases between them.

This chain connects TRBV27 to TRBJ1-2, with a weak D call TRBD1 (5 bases). Trimming took 1 base from V and 8 from J, leaving 14 bases between them. The CDR3 runs 14 residues. Germline loops: CDR1 MNHEY, CDR2 SMNVEV (reference sequence). The DNA of the CDR3 is TGTGCCAGCAGTTTATATTTCGGGGGAGGAGGCTACACCTTC. Translating gives CASSLYFGGGGYTF.

The V gene is TRBV4-1, the J gene TRBJ1-5; D is undetermined. The V end lost 0 bases, the J end lost 4 bases, and 10 bases lay between the germline ends. The CDR3 has 15 amino acids. The germline V gene has CDR1 MGHRA and CDR2 YSYEKL. This CDR3 reads CASSQERQPNQPQHF. The CDR3 region has the DNA TGCGCCAGCAGCCAAGAACGGCAGCCGAATCAGCCCCAGCATTTT.

This chain connects TRBV5-1 to TRBJ2-1; the D gene is possibly TRBD2 (6 bases). The germline V gene has CDR1 SGHRS and CDR2 YFSETQ. The CDR3 consists of 15 residues. V was pared by 8 bases and J by 7 bases, with 22 bases between. The CDR3 spells CASSEGGIRENEQFF. The CDR3 coding sequence is TGCGCCAGTTCGGAGGGAGGTATTAGGGAGAATGAGCAGTTCTTC.

This chain joins TRBV18 and TRBJ2-3; the D is unclear. With 1 base removed from V and 0 bases from J, the gap between germline ends came to 14 bases. CDR1 and CDR2 from the germline V gene are KGHSH and LQKENI. This CDR3 spans 17 amino acids. The CDR3 nucleotides read TGTGCCAGCTCACCACTTAGGGCGAACCCTAGCACAGATACGCAGTATTTT. Its protein product is CASSPLRANPSTDTQYF.

The genes are TRBV7-2 and TRBJ1-4; TRBD1 matches at 7 bases. The CDR3 covers 15 residues. CDR1 and CDR2 from the germline V gene are SGHTA and FQGNSA. Trimming at V came to 2 bases and at J to 6 bases, leaving 6 bases not matched to a gene. DNA of the CDR3: TGTGCCAGCAGCTTAAATACAGGGGCGTATGAAAAACTGTTTTTT. This encodes CASSLNTGAYEKLFF. Supplemented by reference TRBV7-2 and TRBJ1-4, the full variable domain reads GAGVSQSPSNKVTEKGKDVELRCDPISGHTALYWYRQSLGQGLEFLIYFQGNSAPDKSGLPSDRFSAERTGGSVSTLTIQRTQQEDSAVYLCASSLNTGAYEKLFFGSGTQLSVL.

The rearrangement joins TRBV7-2 to TRBJ1-1, with D possibly TRBD1 on 5 matching bases. V gave up 9 bases and J gave up 0 bases, with 14 bases separating them. Looked up from germline, CDR1 is SGHTA and CDR2 is FQGNSA. This CDR3 is 14 amino acids long. CDR3 in amino acids: CASQTGPLNTEAFF. CDR3 in DNA: TGTGCCAGTCAAACAGGACCTTTGAACACTGAAGCTTTCTTT.

The chain carries TRBV7-2 and TRBJ1-2, with TRBD1 identical over 9 bases. J gave up 8 bases and V 5 bases, and 9 bases lay outside the gene matches. Germline V lookup: CDR1 SGHTA, CDR2 FQGNSA. The CDR3 consists of 14 residues. The CDR3 region has the DNA TGTGCCAGCAGCCACCCCGACAGGGGGAGCGGCTACACCTTC. This gives the protein CASSHPDRGSGYTF.

The chain combines TRBV28 with TRBJ1-5; D gene uncertain. CDR1 is MDHEN and CDR2 is SYDVKM in the germline V gene. This CDR3 has 15 amino acids. The germline V and J ends were trimmed by 4 bases and 4 bases, with 14 bases remaining between them. This CDR3 is CASSSPTLGNQPQHF. DNA of the CDR3: TGTGCCAGCAGTTCCCCTACATTGGGAAATCAGCCCCAGCATTTT.

V usage is TRBV11-3 and J usage is TRBJ2-5; no clear D. The V end was cut by 3 bases, the J end by 7 bases, with 15 bases between. CDR1 SGHNT and CDR2 YENEEA come from the germline V gene. The CDR3 is made up of 14 amino acids. CDR3 protein: CASSLADGVRTQYF. DNA of the CDR3: TGTGCCAGCAGCTTGGCGGATGGGGTAAGGACCCAGTACTTC.

The chain combines TRBV18 with TRBJ1-4; D unresolved. Germline V gene data show CDR1 as KGHSH and CDR2 as LQKENI. V was pared by 3 bases and J by 0 bases, with 14 bases between. The CDR3 runs 17 residues. The CDR3: CASSPEGSVATNEKLFF. CDR3 coding DNA: TGTGCCAGCTCACCGGAAGGGAGCGTTGCAACTAATGAAAAACTGTTTTTT.

This rearrangement joins TRBV6-1 to TRBJ1-2; 10 bases agree with TRBD1. V trimming: 5 bases; J trimming: 5 bases; junction bases outside the gene matches: 5. CDR3 length equals 14 residues. The germline gives CDR1 MNHNS, CDR2 SASEGT. CDR3 bases: TGTGCCAGCAGTCCTATGGACAGGGGGTATGGCTACACCTTC. Protein sequence: CASSPMDRGYGYTF.